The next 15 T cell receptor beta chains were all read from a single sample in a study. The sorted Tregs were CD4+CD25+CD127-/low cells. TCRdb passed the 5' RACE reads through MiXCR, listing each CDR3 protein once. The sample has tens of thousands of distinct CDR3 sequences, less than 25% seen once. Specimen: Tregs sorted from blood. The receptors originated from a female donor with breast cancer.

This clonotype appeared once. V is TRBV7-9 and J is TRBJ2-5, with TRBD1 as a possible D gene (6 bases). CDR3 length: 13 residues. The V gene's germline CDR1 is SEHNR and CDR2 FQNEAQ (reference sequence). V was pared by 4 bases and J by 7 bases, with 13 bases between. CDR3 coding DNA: TGTGCCAGCAGCTGGGCTGGGGGCGGGACCCAGTACTTC. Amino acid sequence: CASSWAGGGTQYF.

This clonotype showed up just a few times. The CDR3 DNA follows: TGCGCCAGCAGCCAAGTACTCTCCAAAGCTCCAGATACGCAGTATTTT. It translates to CASSQVLSKAPDTQYF. The chain employs TRBV4-1 and TRBJ2-3; D gene ambiguous. The CDR3 is 16 residues long. CDR1 is MGHRA, CDR2 YSYEKL, per germline. V was pared by 1 base and J by 4 bases, with 15 bases between.

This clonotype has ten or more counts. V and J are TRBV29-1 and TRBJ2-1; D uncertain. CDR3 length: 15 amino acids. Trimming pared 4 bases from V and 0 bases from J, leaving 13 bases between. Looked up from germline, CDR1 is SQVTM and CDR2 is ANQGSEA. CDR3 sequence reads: CSVGTGPSSYNEQFF. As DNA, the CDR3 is TGCAGCGTTGGTACTGGGCCGAGCTCCTACAATGAGCAGTTCTTC.

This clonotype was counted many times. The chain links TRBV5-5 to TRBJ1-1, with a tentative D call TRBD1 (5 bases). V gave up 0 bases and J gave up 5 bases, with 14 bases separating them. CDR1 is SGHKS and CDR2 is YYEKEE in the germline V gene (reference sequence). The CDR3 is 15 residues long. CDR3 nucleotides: TGTGCCAGCAGCTTGGAGTTTTCTGGGGGGACTGAAGCTTTCTTT. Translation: CASSLEFSGGTEAFF.

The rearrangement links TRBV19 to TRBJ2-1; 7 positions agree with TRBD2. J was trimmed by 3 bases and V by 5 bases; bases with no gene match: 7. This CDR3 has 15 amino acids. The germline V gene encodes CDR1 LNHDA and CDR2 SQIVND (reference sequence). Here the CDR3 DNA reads TGTGCCAGTAGTCACAAGCGGGGATACTACAATGAGCAGTTCTTC. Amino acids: CASSHKRGYYNEQFF.

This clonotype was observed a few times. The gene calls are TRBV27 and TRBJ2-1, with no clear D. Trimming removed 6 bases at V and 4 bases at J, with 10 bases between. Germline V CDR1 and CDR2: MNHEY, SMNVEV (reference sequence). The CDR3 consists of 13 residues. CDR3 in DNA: TGTGCCAGCAGCCCGGACGAATACAATGAGCAGTTCTTC. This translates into CASSPDEYNEQFF.

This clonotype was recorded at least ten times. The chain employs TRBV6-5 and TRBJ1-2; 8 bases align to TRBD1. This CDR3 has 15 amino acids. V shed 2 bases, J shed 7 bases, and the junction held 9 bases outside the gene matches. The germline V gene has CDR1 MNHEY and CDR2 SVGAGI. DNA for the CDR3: TGTGCCAGCAGTTACCGCCCCGACAGGGGAGGTGGCTACACCTTC. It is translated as CASSYRPDRGGGYTF.

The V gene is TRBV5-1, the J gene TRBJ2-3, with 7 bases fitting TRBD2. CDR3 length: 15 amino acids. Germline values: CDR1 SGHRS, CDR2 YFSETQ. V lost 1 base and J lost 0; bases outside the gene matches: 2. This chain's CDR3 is CASSLTSDSTDTQYF. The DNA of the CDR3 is TGCGCCAGCAGCTTGACTAGCGATAGCACAGATACGCAGTATTTT.

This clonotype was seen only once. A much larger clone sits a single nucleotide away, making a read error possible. For the CDR3, the DNA is TGCAGCGTCCGGACAGGGGTTAATTTTGATTCACCCTTCCACTTT. It encodes CSVRTGVNFDSPFHF. The V gene is TRBV29-1, the J gene TRBJ1-6; 9 positions agree with TRBD1. Germline V CDR1 and CDR2: SQVTM, ANQGSEA. The CDR3 contains 15 residues.

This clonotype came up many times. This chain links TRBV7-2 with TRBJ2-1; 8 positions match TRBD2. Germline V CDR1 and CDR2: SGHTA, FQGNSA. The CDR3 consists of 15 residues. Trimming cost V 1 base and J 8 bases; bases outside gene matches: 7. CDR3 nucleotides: TGTGCCAGCAGCTTAGTCGGGAGGGCCGTGGATGAGCAGTTCTTC. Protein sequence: CASSLVGRAVDEQFF.

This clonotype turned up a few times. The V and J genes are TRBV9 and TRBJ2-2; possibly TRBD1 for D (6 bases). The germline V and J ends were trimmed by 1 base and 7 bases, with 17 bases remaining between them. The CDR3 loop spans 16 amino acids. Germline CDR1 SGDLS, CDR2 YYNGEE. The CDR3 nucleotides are TGTGCCAGCAGCGTAACCGGGACAAGCTCCCACGGGGAGCTGTTTTTT. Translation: CASSVTGTSSHGELFF. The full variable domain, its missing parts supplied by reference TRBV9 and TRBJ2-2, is DSGVTQTPKHLITATGQRVTLRCSPRSGDLSVYWYQQSLDQGLQFLIQYYNGEERAKGNILERFSAQQFPDLHSELNLSSLELGDSALYFCASSVTGTSSHGELFFGEGSRLTVL.

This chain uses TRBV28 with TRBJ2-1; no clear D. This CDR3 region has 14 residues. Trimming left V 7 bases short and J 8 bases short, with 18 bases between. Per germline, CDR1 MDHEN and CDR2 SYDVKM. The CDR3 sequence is CASTQTKGLDEQFF. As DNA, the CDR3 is TGTGCCAGCACCCAAACCAAGGGTCTCGATGAGCAGTTCTTC. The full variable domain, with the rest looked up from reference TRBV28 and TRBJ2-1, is DVKVTQSSRYLVKRTGEKVFLECVQDMDHENMFWYRQDPGLGLRLIYFSYDVKMKEKGDIPEGYSVSREKKERFSLILESASTNQTSMYLCASTQTKGLDEQFFGPGTRLTVL.

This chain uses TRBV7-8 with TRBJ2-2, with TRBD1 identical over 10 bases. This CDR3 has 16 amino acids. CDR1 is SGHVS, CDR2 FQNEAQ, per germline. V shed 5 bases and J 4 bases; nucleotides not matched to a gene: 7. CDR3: CASSLSTGGFTGELFF. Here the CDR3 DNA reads TGTGCCAGCAGCCTATCGACAGGGGGCTTCACCGGGGAGCTGTTTTTT.

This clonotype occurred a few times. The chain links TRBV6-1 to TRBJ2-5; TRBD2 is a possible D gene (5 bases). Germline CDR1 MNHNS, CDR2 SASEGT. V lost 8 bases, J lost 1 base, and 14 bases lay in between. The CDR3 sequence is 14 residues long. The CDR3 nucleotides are TGTGCCAGCGTTGTCGGGGTAGTCCAAGAGACCCAGTACTTC. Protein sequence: CASVVGVVQETQYF.

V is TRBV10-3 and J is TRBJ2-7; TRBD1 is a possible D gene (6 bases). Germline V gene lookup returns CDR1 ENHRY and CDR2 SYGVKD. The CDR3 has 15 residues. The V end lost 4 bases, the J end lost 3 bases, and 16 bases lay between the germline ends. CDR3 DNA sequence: TGTGCCATCAGTGGTGATACGGGACAAGACTACGAGCAGTACTTC. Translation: CAISGDTGQDYEQYF.